This TCR beta chain comes out of a study of cytomegalovirus exposure and HLA in healthy donors. After removal of 2 bases from V and 3 bases from J, the junction contained 1 base not matched to a gene. Per germline, CDR1 MNHEY and CDR2 SMNVEV (reference sequence). This CDR3 is built from 14 residues. PCR was performed using 60 Vbeta and 13 Jbeta primers. Sequencing was performed with immunoSEQ multiplex PCR; in TCRdb, only in-frame clones are kept and a portion is missing. The table records over 150,000 clones, over 60% of them present only once. Sequencing was performed on PBMCs. The chain carries TRBV27 and TRBJ1-1, with 9 bases matching TRBD1. The TCR was taken from a woman between 40 and 50 years old in good health and CMV-seronegative. The CDR3 coding sequence is TGTGCCAGCAGTTTACGACAGGGGGACACTGAAGCTTTCTTT. Translation: CASSLRQGDTEAFF.